Each of the 19 T cell receptor beta chains below was sequenced from the same sample in a study of T cell changes during pregnancy in multiple sclerosis. Libraries were prepared by immunoSEQ multiplex PCR; TCRdb keeps only in-frame clonotypes and omits some of them. The data contain 50,000 or so clones, 80% to 95% of them singletons. The specimen comprised peripheral blood, sampled after pregnancy. Every receptor here comes from a female donor in good health, enrolled as a control in a pregnancy study.

The rearrangement links TRBV7-9 to TRBJ1-1, with D perhaps TRBD1 (5 bases). V was trimmed by 4 bases and J by 6 bases, leaving 18 bases between them. Germline lookup yields CDR1 SEHNR and CDR2 FQNEAQ (reference sequence). CDR3 length: 15 residues. CDR3 sequence: CASSSESQVSSEAFF. CDR3 DNA sequence: TGTGCCAGCAGCTCGGAATCACAGGTGAGCTCTGAAGCTTTCTTT.

The chain employs TRBV4-3 and TRBJ2-7, with TRBD1 matching 10 bases. The CDR3 extends over 18 amino acids. With 1 base clipped from V and 2 bases from J, the junction kept 11 bases outside the gene matches. Germline V gene data show CDR1 as LGHNA and CDR2 as YSLEER. The CDR3: CASSQVGTGEGITYEQYF. The DNA for the CDR3 is TGCGCCAGCAGCCAAGTCGGGACAGGGGAAGGGATCACCTACGAGCAGTACTTC.

The chain carries TRBV2 and TRBJ1-5; D unresolved. The germline V gene encodes CDR1 SNHLY and CDR2 FYNNEI. The CDR3 length is 12 residues. V lost 4 bases and J lost 4, with 5 bases in between. The CDR3 region is CASSVGNQPQHF. In DNA form, the CDR3 reads TGTGCCAGCAGTGTCGGGAATCAGCCCCAGCATTTT.

This chain uses TRBV5-4 with TRBJ2-6, with a tentative D call TRBD1 (6 bases). V lost 4 bases, J lost 0 bases, and 14 bases lay in between. The CDR3 length is 17 residues. Germline CDR1 is SGHNT and CDR2 is YYREEE (reference sequence). The CDR3 nucleotides read TGTGCCAGCAGCGATGCCAGGGACACCTCTGGGGCCAACGTCCTGACTTTC. Encoded protein: CASSDARDTSGANVLTF.

The rearrangement links TRBV29-1 to TRBJ1-2; D remains unclear. This CDR3 contains 14 residues. V lost 1 base and J 10 bases, leaving 19 bases between the germline ends. CDR1 and CDR2 from the germline V gene are SQVTM and ANQGSEA. The CDR3 DNA reads TGCAGCGTTGAAGTCACAAACGGAGGTATGGACTACACCTTC. This encodes CSVEVTNGGMDYTF.

CDR3 protein: CATRGTGADLNYGYTF. The CDR3 DNA follows: TGTGCCACCAGAGGCACAGGGGCCGACCTAAACTATGGCTACACCTTC. This chain connects TRBV15 to TRBJ1-2, with 7 nucleotides matching TRBD1. Germline trimming cut 6 bases from V and 2 bases from J; bases unmatched to any gene: 12. Germline lookup yields CDR1 LNHNV and CDR2 YYDKDF (reference sequence). The CDR3 has 16 residues.

The V gene is TRBV19, the J gene TRBJ1-2; D is possibly TRBD1 (6 bases). This CDR3 comprises 13 residues. V dropped 7 bases and J dropped 4 bases, with 13 bases sitting between them. Germline values: CDR1 LNHDA, CDR2 SQIVND (reference sequence). The CDR3 here is CASTDRTVYGYTF. As DNA, the CDR3 is TGTGCCAGTACCGATCGGACAGTCTATGGCTACACCTTC.

The gene calls are TRBV7-2 and TRBJ2-3; D is possibly TRBD2 (5 bases). Deletions cut 1 base from V and 2 bases from J, with 10 bases between. From germline, CDR1 is SGHTA and CDR2 FQGNSA. The CDR3 length is 15 residues. CDR3 DNA: TGTGCCAGCAGCTTAGAGGCGGGCTACACAGATACGCAGTATTTT. It codes for CASSLEAGYTDTQYF.

The chain couples TRBV4-3 to TRBJ2-2, with D perhaps matching TRBD1 (5 bases). V was pared by 3 bases and J by 2 bases, with 16 bases between. The CDR3 is 17 amino acids. Germline CDR1 is LGHNA and CDR2 is YSLEER. Written as DNA, the CDR3 is TGCGCCAGCAGCCATTCGACAGACTCTTTTAACACCGGGGAGCTGTTTTTT. This sequence encodes CASSHSTDSFNTGELFF.

V gene TRBV2 combines with J gene TRBJ2-3, with 7 bases that match TRBD1. J gave up 5 bases and V 5 bases, and 7 bases lay outside the gene matches. The germline gives CDR1 SNHLY, CDR2 FYNNEI. CDR3 length equals 14 residues. This CDR3 is CASSRDRDEDTQYF. In DNA form, the CDR3 reads TGTGCCAGCAGTCGCGACAGGGATGAAGATACGCAGTATTTT.

This clone is a singleton in its sample. The V and J genes are TRBV4-3 and TRBJ2-3, with 8 bases fitting TRBD2. Germline CDR1 reads LGHNA; CDR2 reads YSLEER. The length of the CDR3 is 17 residues. The V gene end was trimmed by 0 bases and the J gene end by 2 bases; junction bases not matched to a gene: 7. This chain's CDR3 is CASSQDIGTRVTDTQYF. As DNA, the CDR3 is TGCGCCAGCAGCCAAGATATTGGGACTAGAGTCACAGATACGCAGTATTTT.

This chain connects TRBV28 to TRBJ1-2; 8 bases align to TRBD1. Germline trimming cut 2 bases from V and 8 bases from J; bases unmatched to any gene: 4. This CDR3 contains 13 residues. Germline CDR1 and CDR2: MDHEN and SYDVKM. The CDR3 loop reads CASSLVDRGGYTF. CDR3 nucleotide sequence: TGTGCCAGCAGTTTAGTCGACAGGGGAGGCTACACCTTC.

This clone was recorded once. V and J are TRBV18 and TRBJ1-1, with TRBD1 matching over 9 bases. The V gene's germline CDR1 is KGHSH and CDR2 LQKENI. After removal of 6 bases from V and 3 bases from J, the junction contained 5 bases not matched to a gene. The CDR3 is 14 amino acids. CDR3 loop: CASSPWTGDTEAFF. The CDR3 coding sequence is TGTGCCAGCTCCCCTTGGACAGGGGACACTGAAGCTTTCTTT. Based on the CDR3 plus reference TRBV18 and TRBJ1-1, the full variable domain is NAGVMQNPRHLVRRRGQEARLRCSPMKGHSHVYWYRQLPEEGLKFMVYLQKENIIDESGMPKERFSAEFPKEGPSILRIQQVVRGDSAAYFCASSPWTGDTEAFFGQGTRLTVV.

The rearrangement joins TRBV19 to TRBJ2-3; the D is unclear. In germline, CDR1 is LNHDA, CDR2 SQIVND (reference sequence). V was clipped by 3 bases and J by 1 base, with 5 bases between them. The CDR3 is 13 residues long. The CDR3, as DNA: TGTGCCAGTAGTATTCTAGGCACAGATACGCAGTATTTT. Protein sequence: CASSILGTDTQYF.

The chain has TRBV7-9 and TRBJ2-1; a possible D gene is TRBD2 (5 bases). The germline CDR1 and CDR2 sequences are SEHNR and FQNEAQ (reference sequence). The length of the CDR3 is 12 residues. Trimming pared 5 bases from V and 8 bases from J, leaving 10 bases between. Written as DNA, the CDR3 is TGTGCCAGCAGCCTATACGGGGATGAGCAGTTCTTC. Translated, it gives CASSLYGDEQFF.

The chain uses TRBV5-1 and TRBJ1-2; 10 nucleotides line up with TRBD1. With V trimmed by 4 bases and J by 6 bases, 6 bases remained unmatched. From germline, CDR1 is SGHRS and CDR2 YFSETQ. The CDR3 runs 14 residues. DNA of the CDR3: TGCGCCAGCAGCACCGGGACAGGGGAGAATGGCTACACCTTC. Residues: CASSTGTGENGYTF.

The CDR3: CASSLEAGRHDEQFF. The DNA of the CDR3 is TGTGCCAGCAGCTTAGAAGCGGGGAGGCACGATGAGCAGTTCTTC. J is TRBJ2-1 and V is TRBV7-6; 7 nucleotides line up with TRBD2. This CDR3 is built from 15 residues. The V segment lost 1 base and the J segment 8 bases; nucleotides outside the gene matches: 8. Germline lookup yields CDR1 SGHVS and CDR2 FNYEAQ.

This clone was observed once. The V call is TRBV6-6, the J call TRBJ1-1; D possibly corresponds to TRBD1 (5 bases). Germline CDR1 reads MNHNY; CDR2 reads SVGAGI (reference sequence). V lost 0 bases to trimming and J lost 3 bases, with 14 bases between them. The CDR3 is 16 amino acids. In DNA form, the CDR3 reads TGTGCCAGCAGTTACTCAAGGAGCAGGGTTGACACTGAAGCTTTCTTT. It codes for CASSYSRSRVDTEAFF.

The chain has TRBV7-9 and TRBJ2-1; D not certain. V lost 3 bases and J 4 bases, leaving 7 bases between the germline ends. The CDR3 length is 13 residues. The germline V gene encodes CDR1 SEHNR and CDR2 FQNEAQ (reference sequence). DNA of the CDR3: TGTGCCAGCAGCTTGAGAGGATACAATGAGCAGTTCTTC. Amino acids: CASSLRGYNEQFF. The complete variable domain, with remaining parts taken from reference TRBV7-9 and TRBJ2-1, reads DTGVSQNPRHKITKRGQNVTFRCDPISEHNRLYWYRQTLGQGPEFLTYFQNEAQLEKSRLLSDRFSAERPKGSFSTLEIQRTEQGDSAMYLCASSLRGYNEQFFGPGTRLTVL.